This T cell receptor (beta chain) derives from a study of blood T cell repertoires in COVID-19. The wider study: The United States, Italy and Spain were the sources of the acute and convalescent COVID-19 samples. T cells, B-cell-depleted T cells, or PBMCs supplied cDNA or gDNA.

Study processing details: Using reference gene primer amplification, nucleated cell counts were estimated. Repertoires were generated with immunoSEQ multiplex PCR, while TCRdb's copy carries only in-frame clones and drops some. V and J calls plus clone size are reproduced from that table; the DNA served to infer D and trimming. The sample consists of under 200,000 clones, about four fifths of them appearing once. The trim removed 5 bases at V and 1 base at J, leaving 6 bases unmatched. Germline V gene sequence: CDR1 KGHSH, CDR2 LQKENI. The CDR3 runs to 16 residues. This sequence was found in a man between 65 and 85 years old with active or convalescent COVID-19. V is TRBV18 and J is TRBJ1-3, with 9 bases matching TRBD1. The sequenced sample consisted of peripheral blood. In nucleotides, the CDR3 is TGTGCCAGCTCAACCACCGGGACAGGGTCTGGAAACACCATATATTTT. This gives the protein CASSTTGTGSGNTIYF.